The 8 T cell receptor beta chains listed next were all sequenced from one sample in a study of T cell responses to AZD1222 COVID-19 vaccine. Data came from immunoSEQ multiplex PCR; TCRdb stores just in-frame clones and leaves some out. The sample carries more than 70,000 clones, 70% to 90% recorded once. The source material was peripheral blood, sampled 28 days after the second AZD1222 dose. These receptors came from an adult who received the AZD1222 COVID-19 vaccine.

CDR3 sequence reads: CASSQAYRGQSSGANVLTF. As DNA, the CDR3 is TGTGCCAGCAGCCAAGCCTACAGGGGGCAGAGCTCTGGGGCCAACGTCCTGACTTTC. J is TRBJ2-6 and V is TRBV4-2, with 9 bases lining up with TRBD1. The CDR3 is made up of 19 amino acids. CDR1 LGHNA and CDR2 YNFKEQ come from the germline V gene. V dropped 1 base and J dropped 0; count of bases not matched to a gene: 7.

The gene calls are TRBV6-6 and TRBJ2-5, with 7 positions matching TRBD1. The CDR3 is made up of 14 amino acids. Trimming removed 7 bases from V and 1 base from J; junction bases left unmatched: 6. The germline V gene encodes CDR1 MNHNY and CDR2 SVGAGI (reference sequence). CDR3 in DNA: TGTGCCAGCACCTGGACAGGTCCCCAAGAGACCCAGTACTTC. Protein product: CASTWTGPQETQYF.

The J gene is TRBJ1-5, the V gene TRBV6-1; 9 bases agree with TRBD1. J gave up 1 base and V 7 bases, and 5 bases lay outside the gene matches. CDR3 size: 15 residues. Per the germline V gene, CDR1 is MNHNS and CDR2 is SASEGT. The CDR3 here is CASIKQGASNQPQHF. The CDR3 region has the DNA TGTGCCAGCATTAAACAGGGGGCGAGCAATCAGCCCCAGCATTTT.

The rearrangement links TRBV27 to TRBJ1-1; D perhaps matches TRBD1 (6 bases). This CDR3 has 15 amino acids. The germline CDR1 and CDR2 sequences are MNHEY and SMNVEV (reference sequence). V lost 2 bases to trimming and J lost 5 bases, with 15 bases between them. The CDR3 DNA follows: TGTGCCAGCAGTTTAATACAGGGTGGTAATACTGAAGCTTTCTTT. It yields the protein CASSLIQGGNTEAFF.

The CDR3 loop reads CASSFRPKETQYF. The CDR3 nucleotides are TGTGCCAGCAGTTTTAGGCCCAAAGAGACCCAGTACTTC. The rearrangement links TRBV27 to TRBJ2-5, with unresolved D. The CDR3 spans 13 residues. Trimming removed 3 bases at V and 3 bases at J, with 8 bases between. Germline CDR1 and CDR2: MNHEY and SMNVEV (reference sequence).

The rearrangement joins TRBV18 to TRBJ1-5; the match to TRBD1 covers 9 bases. In germline, CDR1 is KGHSH, CDR2 LQKENI. V was pared by 2 bases and J by 5 bases, with 7 bases of the junction left unmatched. This CDR3 has 16 amino acids. The DNA of the CDR3 is TGTGCCAGCTCACCATCCGACAGGGGGGGTTATCAGCCCCAGCATTTT. Translating gives CASSPSDRGGYQPQHF.

This chain connects TRBV11-2 to TRBJ1-6, with D unresolved. Trimming took 4 bases from V and 9 from J, leaving 19 bases between them. The CDR3 loop spans 16 amino acids. Germline values: CDR1 SGHAT, CDR2 FQNNGV. The CDR3 DNA follows: TGTGCCAGCAGCTCCTCCCACGGAGGGAAGGGTTCACCCCTCCACTTT. Translated: CASSSSHGGKGSPLHF.

The V and J genes are TRBV11-2 and TRBJ2-7; D possibly corresponds to TRBD1 (5 bases). Germline assignment: CDR1 SGHAT and CDR2 FQNNGV. This CDR3 comprises 15 residues. V lost 0 bases to trimming and J lost 5 bases, with 14 bases between them. The CDR3 region is CASSLEAQGVDEQYF. The CDR3 nucleotides are TGTGCCAGCAGCTTAGAAGCCCAGGGTGTTGACGAGCAGTACTTC.